This T cell receptor beta chain originates from a study of T cells after yellow fever vaccination. Study as a whole: For low cell numbers, libraries were made with SMART-Seq v4 Ultra Low Input. Study-wide points: Abundant clonotypes from the bulk population could have been carried over as contaminants into FACS-sorted repertoires. Reappearing after the booster were most of the clones from primary vaccination (around 96% CD4, roughly 86% CD8).

Comments on this clonotype: The antigen is unknown.

TCR cDNA was made by 5'RACE template switching, adding a universal primer site and UMIs. TCRdb analysed the 5' RACE reads with MiXCR anew, one entry per CDR3 protein. In the table there are roughly 330,000 distinct CDR3 sequences, 3% to 4.5% of which are singletons. The CDR3 is 16 amino acids. Trimming cost V 5 bases and J 3 bases, with 17 bases left between them. Germline V CDR1 and CDR2: MNHEY, SMNVEV (reference sequence). The sequence was obtained from a man aged 18 to 29 who received the YFV17D yellow fever vaccine. The starting material was PBMCs, obtained 5 days after the yellow fever booster vaccination. V usage is TRBV27 and J usage is TRBJ2-4; a weak D match, TRBD2 (5 bases). CDR3 in DNA: TGTGCCAGCAGTCTCCTTAAGGGAGACGACAAAAACATTCAGTACTTC. This translates into CASSLLKGDDKNIQYF.